This TCR beta chain was identified in a study of blood T cell repertoires in COVID-19. Original analysis: Estimated nucleated cell counts came from reference gene primer amplification. Some clones are missing from TCRdb's copy, which holds only in-frame ones; the method was immunoSEQ multiplex PCR. V, J and clone size are those of that table, while D and trimming were read from the DNA. The sample lists under 25,000 clones, about 88% occurring once. This clone was seen once. The sample consisted of peripheral blood. The source of this sequence is a human donor in a cohort sampled during active COVID-19. The donor label of this sample is uncertain.

The CDR3 DNA reads as TGCGCCAGCAGCTTGGCTGGCAACCAAGAGACCCAGTACTTC. It specifies CASSLAGNQETQYF. This chain joins TRBV5-1 and TRBJ2-5; D is unresolved. CDR3 length: 14 amino acids. The germline V gene has CDR1 SGHRS and CDR2 YFSETQ. The ends were cut back, 0 bases at V and 0 bases at J, with 6 bases in the middle.